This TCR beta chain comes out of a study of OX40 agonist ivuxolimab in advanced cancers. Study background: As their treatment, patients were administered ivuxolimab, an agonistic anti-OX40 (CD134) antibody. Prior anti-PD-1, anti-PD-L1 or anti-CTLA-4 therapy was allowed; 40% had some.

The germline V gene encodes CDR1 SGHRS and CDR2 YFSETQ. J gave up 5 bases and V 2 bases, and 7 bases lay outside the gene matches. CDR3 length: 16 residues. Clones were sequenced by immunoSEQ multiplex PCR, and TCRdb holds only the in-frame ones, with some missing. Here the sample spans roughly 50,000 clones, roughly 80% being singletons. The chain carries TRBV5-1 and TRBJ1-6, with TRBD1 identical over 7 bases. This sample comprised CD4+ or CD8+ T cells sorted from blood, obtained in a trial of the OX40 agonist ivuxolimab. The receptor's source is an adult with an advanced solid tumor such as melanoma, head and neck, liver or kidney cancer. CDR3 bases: TGCGCCAGCAGCTTTATACAGGGGAATAATAATTCACCCCTCCACTTT. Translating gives CASSFIQGNNNSPLHF.